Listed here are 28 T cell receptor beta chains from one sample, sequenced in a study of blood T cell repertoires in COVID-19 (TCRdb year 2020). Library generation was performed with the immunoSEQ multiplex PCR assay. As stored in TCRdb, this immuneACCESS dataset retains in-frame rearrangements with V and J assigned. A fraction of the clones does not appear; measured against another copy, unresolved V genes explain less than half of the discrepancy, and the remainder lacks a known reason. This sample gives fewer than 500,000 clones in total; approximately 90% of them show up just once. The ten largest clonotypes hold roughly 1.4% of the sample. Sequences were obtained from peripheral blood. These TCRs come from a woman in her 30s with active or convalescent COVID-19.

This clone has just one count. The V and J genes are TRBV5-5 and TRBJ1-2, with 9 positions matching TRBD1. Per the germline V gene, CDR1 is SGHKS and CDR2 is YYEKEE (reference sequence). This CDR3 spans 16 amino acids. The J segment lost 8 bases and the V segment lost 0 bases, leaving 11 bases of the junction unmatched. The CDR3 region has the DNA TGTGCCAGCAGCTTGGGGACAGGGGAGTTGCGGGCGGGCTACACCTTC. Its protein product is CASSLGTGELRAGYTF.

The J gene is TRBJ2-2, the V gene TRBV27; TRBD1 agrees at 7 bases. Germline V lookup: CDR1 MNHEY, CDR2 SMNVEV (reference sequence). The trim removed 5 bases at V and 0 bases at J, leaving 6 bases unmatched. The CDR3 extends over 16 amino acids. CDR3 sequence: CASSTIDRANTGELFF. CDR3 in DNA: TGTGCCAGCAGTACCATCGACAGGGCGAACACCGGGGAGCTGTTTTTT.

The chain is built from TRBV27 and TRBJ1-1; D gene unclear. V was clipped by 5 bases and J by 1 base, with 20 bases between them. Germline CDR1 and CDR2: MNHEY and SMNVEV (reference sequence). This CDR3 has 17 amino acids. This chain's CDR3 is CASSTPNKDWRNTEAFF. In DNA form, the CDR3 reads TGTGCCAGCAGTACACCAAACAAGGATTGGAGGAACACTGAAGCTTTCTTT.

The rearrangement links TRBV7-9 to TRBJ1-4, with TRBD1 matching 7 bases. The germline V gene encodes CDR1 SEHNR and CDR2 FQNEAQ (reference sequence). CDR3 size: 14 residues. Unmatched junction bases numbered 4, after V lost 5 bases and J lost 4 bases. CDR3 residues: CASSAGQFNEKLFF. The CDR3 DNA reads TGTGCCAGCAGCGCGGGACAGTTTAATGAAAAACTGTTTTTT.

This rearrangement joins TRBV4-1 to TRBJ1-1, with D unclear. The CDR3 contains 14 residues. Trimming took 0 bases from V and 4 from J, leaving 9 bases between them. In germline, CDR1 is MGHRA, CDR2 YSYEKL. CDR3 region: CASSQDQEATEAFF. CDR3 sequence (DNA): TGCGCCAGCAGCCAAGATCAGGAGGCCACTGAAGCTTTCTTT.

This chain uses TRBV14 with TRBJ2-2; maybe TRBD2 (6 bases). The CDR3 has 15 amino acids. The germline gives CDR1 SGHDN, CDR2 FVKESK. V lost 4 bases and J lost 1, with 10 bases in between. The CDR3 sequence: CASSRSGVNTGELFF. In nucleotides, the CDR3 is TGTGCCAGCAGCCGGTCGGGGGTGAACACCGGGGAGCTGTTTTTT.

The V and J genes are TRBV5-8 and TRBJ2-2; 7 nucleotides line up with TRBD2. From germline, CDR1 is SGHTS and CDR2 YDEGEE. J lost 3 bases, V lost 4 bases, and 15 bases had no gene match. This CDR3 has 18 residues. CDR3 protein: CASSLGALGGSDTGELFF. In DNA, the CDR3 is TGTGCCAGCAGCCTAGGGGCCCTGGGGGGGTCGGACACCGGGGAGCTGTTTTTT.

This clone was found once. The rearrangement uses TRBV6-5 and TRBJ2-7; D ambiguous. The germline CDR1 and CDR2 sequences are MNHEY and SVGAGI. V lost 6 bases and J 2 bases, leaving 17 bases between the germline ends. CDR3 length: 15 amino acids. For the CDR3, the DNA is TGTGCCAGCAGCGCCTTGGAACTACCGCCCTACGAGCAGTACTTC. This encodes CASSALELPPYEQYF.

This CDR3 reads CASSYGGRGGNTIYF. In nucleotides, the CDR3 is TGTGCCAGCAGTTACGGGGGACGGGGGGGAAACACCATATATTTT. The gene calls are TRBV6-5 and TRBJ1-3, with TRBD1 as a possible D gene (5 bases). This CDR3 region has 15 residues. V was pared by 2 bases and J by 4 bases, with 12 bases between. Per the germline V gene, CDR1 is MNHEY and CDR2 is SVGAGI.

Here the CDR3 DNA reads TGTGCCAGCAGCCGACTGTTGAACACTGAAGCTTTCTTT. It translates to CASSRLLNTEAFF. This chain links TRBV12-3 or TRBV12-4 with TRBJ1-1; D not resolved. Trimming shortened V by 6 bases and J by 0 bases, and 8 bases separated the two germline ends. This CDR3 contains 13 residues.

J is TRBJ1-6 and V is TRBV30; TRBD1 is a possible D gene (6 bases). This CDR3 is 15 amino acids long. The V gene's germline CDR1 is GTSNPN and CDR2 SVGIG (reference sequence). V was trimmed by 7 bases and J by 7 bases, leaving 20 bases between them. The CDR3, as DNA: TGTGCCTCCCGGCCGGTACAGGGTCTCAATTCACCCCTCCACTTT. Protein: CASRPVQGLNSPLHF.

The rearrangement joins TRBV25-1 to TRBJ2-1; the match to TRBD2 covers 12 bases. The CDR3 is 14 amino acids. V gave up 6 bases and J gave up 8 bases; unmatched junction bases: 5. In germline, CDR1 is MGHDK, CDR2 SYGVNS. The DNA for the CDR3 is TGTGCCAGCAGGGCTAGCGGGAGGGTGGATGAGCAGTTCTTC. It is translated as CASRASGRVDEQFF.

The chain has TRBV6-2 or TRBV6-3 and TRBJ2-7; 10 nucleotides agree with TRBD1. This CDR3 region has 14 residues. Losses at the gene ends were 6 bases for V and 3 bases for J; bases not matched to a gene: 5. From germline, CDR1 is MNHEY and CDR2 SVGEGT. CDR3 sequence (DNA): TGTGCCAGCAGCGCCCGGGACAGGGGCTACGAGCAGTACTTC. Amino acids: CASSARDRGYEQYF.

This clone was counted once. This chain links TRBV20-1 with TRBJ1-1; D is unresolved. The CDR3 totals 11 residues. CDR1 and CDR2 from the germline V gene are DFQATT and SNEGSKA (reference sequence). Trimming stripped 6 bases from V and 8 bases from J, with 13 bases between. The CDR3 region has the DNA TGCAGTGCCCCTATTGAGTGGGAAGCTTTCTTT. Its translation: CSAPIEWEAFF.

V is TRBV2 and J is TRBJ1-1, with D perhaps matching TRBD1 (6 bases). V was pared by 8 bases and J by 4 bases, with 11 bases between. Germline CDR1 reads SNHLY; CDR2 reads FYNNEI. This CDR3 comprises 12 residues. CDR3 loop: CASGGQLTEAFF. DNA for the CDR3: TGTGCCAGCGGGGGACAACTCACTGAAGCTTTCTTT.

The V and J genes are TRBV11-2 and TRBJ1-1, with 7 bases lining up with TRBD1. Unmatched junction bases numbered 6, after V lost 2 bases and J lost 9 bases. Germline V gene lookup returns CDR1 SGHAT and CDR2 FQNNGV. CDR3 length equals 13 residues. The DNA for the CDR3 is TGTGCCAGCAGCTTAACCCCGGGACAGCAAGCTTTCTTT. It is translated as CASSLTPGQQAFF.

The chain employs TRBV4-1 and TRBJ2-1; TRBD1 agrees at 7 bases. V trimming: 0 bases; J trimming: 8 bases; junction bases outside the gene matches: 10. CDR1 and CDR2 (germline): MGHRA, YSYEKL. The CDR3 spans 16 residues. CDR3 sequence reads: CASSQDGQDLSYEQFF. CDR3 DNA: TGCGCCAGCAGCCAAGATGGACAGGACCTCAGCTATGAGCAGTTCTTC.

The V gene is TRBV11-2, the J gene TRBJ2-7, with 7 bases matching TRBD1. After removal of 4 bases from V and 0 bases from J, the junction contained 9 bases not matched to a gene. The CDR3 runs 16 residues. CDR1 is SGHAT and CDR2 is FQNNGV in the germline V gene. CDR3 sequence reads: CASSSRQGQASYEQYF. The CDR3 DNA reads TGTGCCAGCAGCTCAAGACAAGGACAGGCCTCCTACGAGCAGTACTTC.

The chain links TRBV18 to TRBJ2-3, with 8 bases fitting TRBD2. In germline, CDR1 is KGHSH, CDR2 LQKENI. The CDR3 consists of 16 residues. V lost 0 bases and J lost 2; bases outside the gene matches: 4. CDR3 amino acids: CASSPPVAGLTDTQYF. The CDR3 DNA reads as TGTGCCAGCTCACCACCGGTAGCGGGGCTCACAGATACGCAGTATTTT. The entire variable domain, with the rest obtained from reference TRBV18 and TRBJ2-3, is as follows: NAGVMQNPRHLVRRRGQEARLRCSPMKGHSHVYWYRQLPEEGLKFMVYLQKENIIDESGMPKERFSAEFPKEGPSILRIQQVVRGDSAAYFCASSPPVAGLTDTQYFGPGTRLTVL.

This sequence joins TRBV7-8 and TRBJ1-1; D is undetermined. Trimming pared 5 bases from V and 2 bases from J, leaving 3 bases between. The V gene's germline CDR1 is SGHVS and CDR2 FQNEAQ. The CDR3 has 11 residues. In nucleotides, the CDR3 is TGTGCCAGCAGCATAAACACTGAAGCTTTCTTT. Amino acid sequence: CASSINTEAFF.

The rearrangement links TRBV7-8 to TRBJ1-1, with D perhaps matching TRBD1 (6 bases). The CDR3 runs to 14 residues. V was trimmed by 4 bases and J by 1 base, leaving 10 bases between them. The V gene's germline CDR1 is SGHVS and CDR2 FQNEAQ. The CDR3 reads CASSSPQGNTEAFF. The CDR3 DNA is TGTGCCAGCAGCTCCCCACAGGGGAACACTGAAGCTTTCTTT.

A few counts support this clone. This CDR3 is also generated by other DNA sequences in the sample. The CDR3 protein is CASSFTGDTEAFF. In nucleotides, the CDR3 is TGCGCCAGCAGCTTCACAGGAGACACTGAAGCTTTCTTT. The J gene is TRBJ1-1, the V gene TRBV5-1, with TRBD1 as a possible D gene (5 bases). Germline values: CDR1 SGHRS, CDR2 YFSETQ. This CDR3 region has 13 residues. V was pared by 2 bases and J by 3 bases, with 8 bases between. Full variable domain (outside the CDR3, taken from reference TRBV5-1 and TRBJ1-1): KAGVTQTPRYLIKTRGQQVTLSCSPISGHRSVSWYQQTPGQGLQFLFEYFSETQRNKGNFPGRFSGRQFSNSRSEMNVSTLELGDSALYLCASSFTGDTEAFFGQGTRLTVV.

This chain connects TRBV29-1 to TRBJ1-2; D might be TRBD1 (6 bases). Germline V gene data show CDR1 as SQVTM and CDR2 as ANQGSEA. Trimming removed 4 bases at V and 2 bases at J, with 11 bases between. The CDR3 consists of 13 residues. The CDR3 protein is CSVVQQGNYGYTF. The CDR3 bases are TGCAGCGTTGTACAACAGGGCAACTATGGCTACACCTTC. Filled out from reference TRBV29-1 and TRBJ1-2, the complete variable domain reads SAVISQKPSRDICQRGTSLTIQCQVDSQVTMMFWYRQQPGQSLTLIATANQGSEATYESGFVIDKFPISRPNLTFSTLTVSNMSPEDSSIYLCSVVQQGNYGYTFGSGTRLTVV.

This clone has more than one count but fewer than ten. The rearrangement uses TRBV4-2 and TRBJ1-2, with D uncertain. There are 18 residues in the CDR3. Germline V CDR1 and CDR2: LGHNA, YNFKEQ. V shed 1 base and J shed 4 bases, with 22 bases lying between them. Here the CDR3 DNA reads TGTGCCAGCAGCCAAGGGTGGCTGGCCCCCGCTGATCGCTATGGCTACACCTTC. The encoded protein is CASSQGWLAPADRYGYTF.

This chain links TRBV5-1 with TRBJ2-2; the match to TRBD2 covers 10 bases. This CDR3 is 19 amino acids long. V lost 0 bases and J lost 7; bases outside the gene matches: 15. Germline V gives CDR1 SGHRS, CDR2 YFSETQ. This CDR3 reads CASSLGLGLASMSSGELFF. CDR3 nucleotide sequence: TGCGCCAGCAGCTTGGGACTGGGACTAGCGTCAATGAGTAGCGGGGAGCTGTTTTTT. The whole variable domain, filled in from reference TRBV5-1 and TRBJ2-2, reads KAGVTQTPRYLIKTRGQQVTLSCSPISGHRSVSWYQQTPGQGLQFLFEYFSETQRNKGNFPGRFSGRQFSNSRSEMNVSTLELGDSALYLCASSLGLGLASMSSGELFFGEGSRLTVL.

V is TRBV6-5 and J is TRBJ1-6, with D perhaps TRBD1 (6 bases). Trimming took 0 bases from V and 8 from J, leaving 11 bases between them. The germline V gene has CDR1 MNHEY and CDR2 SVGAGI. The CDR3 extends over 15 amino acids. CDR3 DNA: TGTGCCAGCAGTTACTCGATGACAGGAGATTCACCCCTCCACTTT. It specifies CASSYSMTGDSPLHF.

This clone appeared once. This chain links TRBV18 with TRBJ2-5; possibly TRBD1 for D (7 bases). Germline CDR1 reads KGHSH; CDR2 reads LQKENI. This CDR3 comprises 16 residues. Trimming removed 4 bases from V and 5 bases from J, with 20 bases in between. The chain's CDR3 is CASSHGQVGGLETQYF. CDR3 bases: TGTGCCAGCTCACATGGACAGGTGGGGGGTCTGGAGACCCAGTACTTC.

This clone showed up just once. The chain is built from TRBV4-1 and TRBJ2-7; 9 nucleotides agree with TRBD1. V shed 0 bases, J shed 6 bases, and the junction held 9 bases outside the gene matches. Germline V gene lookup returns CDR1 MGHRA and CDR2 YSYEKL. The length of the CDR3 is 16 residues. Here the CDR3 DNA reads TGCGCCAGCAGCCAAGAATTCGGGACAGGGCAGGTCGAGCAGTACTTC. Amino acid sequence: CASSQEFGTGQVEQYF.